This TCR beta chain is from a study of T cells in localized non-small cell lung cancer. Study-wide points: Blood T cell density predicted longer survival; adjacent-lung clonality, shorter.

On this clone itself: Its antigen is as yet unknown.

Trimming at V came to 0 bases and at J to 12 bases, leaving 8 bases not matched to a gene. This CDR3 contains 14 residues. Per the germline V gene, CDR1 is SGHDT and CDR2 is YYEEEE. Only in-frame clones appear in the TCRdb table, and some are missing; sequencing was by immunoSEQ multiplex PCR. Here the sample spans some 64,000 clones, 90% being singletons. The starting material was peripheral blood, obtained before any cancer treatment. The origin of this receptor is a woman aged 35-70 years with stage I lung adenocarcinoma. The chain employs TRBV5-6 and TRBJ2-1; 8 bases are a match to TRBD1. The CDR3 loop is CASSLGDRSAGQFF. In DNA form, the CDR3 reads TGTGCCAGCAGCTTGGGGGACAGGTCCGCCGGGCAGTTCTTC.